This record looks at one TCR beta chain sequence and its context. What it binds is not known. Random hexamers primed reverse transcription of roughly 0.5 to 1 ug RNA. TCRdb processed the immunoSEQ multiplex PCR reads anew with MiXCR; each CDR3 protein has one entry. The top ten hold about 0.41% of the sample, which has about 76,000 distinct CDR3 sequences, 80% to 95% seen once. The data derive from a study of CD8 T cells in Susac syndrome. Study-wide points: Across the total CD8+ repertoires, some 15 Susac-specific public clones were found. The CD8+ TEMRA repertoires yielded 5 or 6 such clones. Clonal CD8+ expansion in Susac was highest in TEMRA cells and active patients.

Germline V lookup: CDR1 DFQATT, CDR2 SNEGSKA (reference sequence). V lost 3 bases and J lost 3; bases outside the gene matches: 3. The CDR3 totals 14 residues. This receptor was identified in a human donor with Susac syndrome. The sequenced sample consisted of CD8+ T cells from PBMCs. This chain connects TRBV20-1 to TRBJ1-1; 11 bases align to TRBD1. The CDR3 reads CSARSGQGDTEAFF. The CDR3 DNA reads as TGCAGTGCTAGGTCGGGACAGGGGGACACTGAAGCTTTCTTT.